These T cell receptor beta chains were read from a single sample in a study of cytomegalovirus exposure and HLA in healthy donors. Repertoires were generated with immunoSEQ multiplex PCR, while TCRdb's copy carries only in-frame clones and drops some. This table has some 190,000 clones, under 9.5% appearing once. What was sequenced was PBMCs. Receptor source: a woman in her thirties in good health and CMV-seropositive. The CDR3 runs from the conserved cysteine through the conserved F or W. D genes are given only for firm matches. Clone size, where shown, is once, few, many, or a class for clones that have expanded.

>TRBJ2-1|TRBD2|few|TRBV5-1
TGCGCCAGCAGCTTGGGACTAGCCTCCAACAATGAGCAGTTCTTC
CASSLGLASNNEQFF
>TRBJ1-1|.|few|TRBV2
TGTGCCAGCAGTGGCGGGGCCGCGAACACTGAAGCTTTCTTT
CASSGGAANTEAFF
>TRBJ2-3|TRBD2|few|TRBV7-3
TGTGCCAGCAGCCGACAAGGGACTATAGGAGATACGCAGTATTTT
CASSRQGTIGDTQYF
>TRBJ2-1|.|few|TRBV9
TGTGCCAGCAGCGTAGAGGGGGGGACGGCGTTCTTC
CASSVEGGTAFF
>TRBJ1-3|.|.|TRBV6-5
TGTGCCAGCGCGCCATTAGACAGCTCTGGAAACACCATATATTTT
CASAPLDSSGNTIYF
>TRBJ2-1|TRBD2|few|TRBV10-3
TGTGCCATCGAGGACAAAGCGGGAGTACAGCAGTTCTTC
CAIEDKAGVQQFF
>TRBJ1-5|.|few|TRBV2
TGTGCCAGCACCTATGGTCCGGGAGGGAATCAGCCCCAGCATTTT
CASTYGPGGNQPQHF
>TRBJ1-1|.|few|TRBV7-9
TGTGCCAGCAGCATTCAAACCAGGGGCACTGAAGCTTTCTTT
CASSIQTRGTEAFF
>TRBJ1-1|TRBD1|.|TRBV6-5
TGTGCCAGCAGTTACTCCGGGACAGGGAACACTGAAGCTTTCTTT
CASSYSGTGNTEAFF
>TRBJ1-2|.|few|TRBV2
TGTGCCAGCAGTGTACAAGGGGGCTATGGCTACACCTTC
CASSVQGGYGYTF
>TRBJ1-3|TRBD1|few|TRBV2
TGTGCCAGCAGTGATAGCAGGGGGTACGGAAACACCATATATTTT
CASSDSRGYGNTIYF